These 7 T cell receptor beta chains were sequenced from one sample in a study of T cell responses to AZD1222 COVID-19 vaccine. Using immunoSEQ multiplex PCR, the repertoire was profiled, and TCRdb retains in-frame clones only, with some absent. The data show 250,000 to 300,000 clones, 90% to 95% seen once. The source material was peripheral blood, sampled 28 days after the second AZD1222 dose. The receptors come from an adult who received the AZD1222 COVID-19 vaccine.

To note about this clone: The junction and the germline gene differ at one end; a read error may be behind it. This chain connects TRBV7-8 to TRBJ2-5; 9 bases align to TRBD2. CDR3 size: 14 residues. Germline loops: CDR1 SGHVS, CDR2 FQNEAQ. The DNA of the CDR3 is TGTGCCAGCAGTTTAGCGGGAGATGGAGAGACCCAGTACTTC. This codes for CASSLAGDGETQYF.

This clone was seen a few times. This rearrangement joins TRBV7-2 to TRBJ2-4, with D hard to call. CDR3 length equals 13 residues. V dropped 4 bases and J dropped 0 bases, with 4 bases sitting between them. Germline lookup yields CDR1 SGHTA and CDR2 FQGNSA. The CDR3 region is CASSSSAKNIQYF. Written as DNA, the CDR3 is TGTGCCAGCAGCTCCTCAGCCAAAAACATTCAGTACTTC.

The chain has TRBV7-8 and TRBJ2-7; 9 nucleotides match TRBD1. Germline CDR1 is SGHVS and CDR2 is FQNEAQ. J lost 6 bases, V lost 5 bases, and 5 bases had no gene match. This CDR3 is 13 amino acids long. The CDR3 nucleotides are TGTGCCAGCAGCAGGGACAGGGTGGGCGAGCAGTACTTC. Protein sequence: CASSRDRVGEQYF.

This clone has a single count. The gene calls are TRBV2 and TRBJ1-1, with TRBD1 matching 7 bases. V lost 5 bases and J lost 5; bases outside the gene matches: 5. Per the germline V gene, CDR1 is SNHLY and CDR2 is FYNNEI. The CDR3 contains 13 residues. The CDR3 DNA follows: TGTGCCAGCAGTATGACAGGGCGGACTGAAGCTTTCTTT. Protein product: CASSMTGRTEAFF.

V usage is TRBV6-1 and J usage is TRBJ1-3, with no clear D. The length of the CDR3 is 14 residues. Germline V gives CDR1 MNHNS, CDR2 SASEGT. The V end was cut by 3 bases, the J end by 0 bases, with 6 bases between. The chain's CDR3 is CASSDLGSGNTIYF. The CDR3 nucleotides read TGTGCCAGCAGTGATTTGGGCTCTGGAAACACCATATATTTT.

This sequence joins TRBV19 and TRBJ2-7, with D uncertain. With 7 bases removed from V and 2 bases from J, the gap between germline ends came to 12 bases. The CDR3 contains 13 residues. Germline CDR1 and CDR2: LNHDA and SQIVND (reference sequence). The CDR3 bases are TGTGCCAGTAAAAGTCCTGGAACCTACGAGCAGTACTTC. It yields the protein CASKSPGTYEQYF.

J is TRBJ1-1 and V is TRBV21-1. TRBV21-1 is marked as a pseudogene. CDR3 size: 15 residues. CDR3 region: CASSKDIPTNTEAFF. In DNA, the CDR3 is TGTGCCAGCAGCAAAGACATCCCGACGAACACTGAAGCTTTCTTT.